The clone carrying this T cell receptor (beta chain) was detected only once. With 60 Vbeta and 13 Jbeta primers, the PCR was carried out. The data were produced by immunoSEQ multiplex PCR, yet TCRdb's version contains in-frame clones alone and is incomplete. The repertoire consists of about 150,000 clones, with 70% to 80% occurring once and the leading ten covering around 6.5%. V lost 5 bases and J lost 5, with 12 bases in between. CDR3 length: 13 residues. Per germline, CDR1 MDHEN and CDR2 SYDVKM. This sample is part of a study of cytomegalovirus exposure and HLA in healthy donors. Background on the study: Roughly 180 million T cells yielded 110 million or so unique TCR beta sequences in earlier analysis.

Likely unrecorded immune exposures existed in these nominally healthy donors. V gene TRBV28 combines with J gene TRBJ2-5; D may be TRBD2 (6 bases). The TCR originated in a man between 50 and 59 years old in good health and CMV-seropositive. Material for sequencing was PBMCs. The CDR3 DNA follows: TGTGCCAGCAGTCCCCTGGGAGGCGAGACCCAGTACTTC. It translates to CASSPLGGETQYF.